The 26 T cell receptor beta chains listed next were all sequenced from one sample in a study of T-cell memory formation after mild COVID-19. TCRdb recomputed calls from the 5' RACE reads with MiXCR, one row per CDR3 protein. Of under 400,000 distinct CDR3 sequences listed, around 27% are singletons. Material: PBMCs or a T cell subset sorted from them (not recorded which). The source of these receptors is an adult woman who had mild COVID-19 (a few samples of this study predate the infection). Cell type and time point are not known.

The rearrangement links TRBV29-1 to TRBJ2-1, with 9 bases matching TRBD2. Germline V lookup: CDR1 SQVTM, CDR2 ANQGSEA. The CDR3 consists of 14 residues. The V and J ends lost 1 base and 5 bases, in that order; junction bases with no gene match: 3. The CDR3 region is CSVEGLAGHNEQFF. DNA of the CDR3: TGCAGCGTTGAAGGGCTAGCGGGACACAATGAGCAGTTCTTC.

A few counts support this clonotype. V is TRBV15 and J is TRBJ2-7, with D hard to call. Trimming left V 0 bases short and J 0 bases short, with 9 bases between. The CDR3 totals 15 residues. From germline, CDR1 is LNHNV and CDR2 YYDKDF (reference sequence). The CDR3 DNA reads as TGTGCCACCAGCAGAGACCACTTAAGCTCCTACGAGCAGTACTTC. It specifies CATSRDHLSSYEQYF.

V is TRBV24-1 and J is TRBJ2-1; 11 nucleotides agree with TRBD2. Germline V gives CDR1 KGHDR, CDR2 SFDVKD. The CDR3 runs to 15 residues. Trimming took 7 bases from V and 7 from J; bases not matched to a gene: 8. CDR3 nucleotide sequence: TGTGCCACCAGGCAGGGGGGGACTAGCGGAAATGAGCAGTTCTTC. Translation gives CATRQGGTSGNEQFF.

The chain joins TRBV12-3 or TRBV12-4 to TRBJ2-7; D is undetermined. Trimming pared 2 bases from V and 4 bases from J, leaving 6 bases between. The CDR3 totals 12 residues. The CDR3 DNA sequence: TGTGCCAGCAGTTTAAGAGATTACGAGCAGTACTTC. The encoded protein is CASSLRDYEQYF.

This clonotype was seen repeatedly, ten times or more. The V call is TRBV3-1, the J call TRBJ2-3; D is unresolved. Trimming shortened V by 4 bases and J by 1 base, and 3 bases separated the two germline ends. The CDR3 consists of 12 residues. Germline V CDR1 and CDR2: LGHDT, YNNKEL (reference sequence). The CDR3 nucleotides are TGTGCCAGCAGCCGGCGCACAGATACGCAGTATTTT. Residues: CASSRRTDTQYF.

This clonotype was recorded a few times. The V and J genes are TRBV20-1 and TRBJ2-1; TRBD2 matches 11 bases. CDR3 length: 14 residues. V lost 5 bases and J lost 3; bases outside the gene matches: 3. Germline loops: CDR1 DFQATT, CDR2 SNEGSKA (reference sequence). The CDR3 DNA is TGCAGTGCTTCCGGGACTAGCGGCTACAATGAGCAGTTCTTC. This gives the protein CSASGTSGYNEQFF.

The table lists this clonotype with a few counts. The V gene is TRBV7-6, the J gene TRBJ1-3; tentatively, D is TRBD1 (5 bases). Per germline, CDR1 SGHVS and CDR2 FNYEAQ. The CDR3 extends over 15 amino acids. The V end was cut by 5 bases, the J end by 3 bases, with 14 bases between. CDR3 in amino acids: CASSELPGSGNTIYF. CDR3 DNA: TGTGCCAGCAGCGAATTACCAGGGAGTGGAAACACCATATATTTT.

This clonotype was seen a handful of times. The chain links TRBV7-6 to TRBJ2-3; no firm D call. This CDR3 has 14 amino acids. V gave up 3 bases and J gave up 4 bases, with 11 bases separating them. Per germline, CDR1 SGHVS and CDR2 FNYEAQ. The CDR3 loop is CASSLDLSADTQYF. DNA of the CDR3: TGTGCCAGCAGCTTGGACCTTTCCGCAGATACGCAGTATTTT.

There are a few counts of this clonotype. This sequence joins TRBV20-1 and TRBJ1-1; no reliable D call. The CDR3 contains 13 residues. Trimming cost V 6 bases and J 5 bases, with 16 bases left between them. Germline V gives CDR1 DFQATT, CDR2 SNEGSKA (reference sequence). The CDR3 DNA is TGCAGTGCCCCTGACCCCGCGCGGACTGAAGCTTTCTTT. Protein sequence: CSAPDPARTEAFF.

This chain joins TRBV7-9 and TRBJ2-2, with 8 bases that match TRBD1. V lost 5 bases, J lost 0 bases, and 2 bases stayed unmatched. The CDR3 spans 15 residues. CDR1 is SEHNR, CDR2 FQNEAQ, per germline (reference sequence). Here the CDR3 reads CASSRTGSNTGELFF. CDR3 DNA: TGTGCCAGCAGCCGGACAGGGTCGAACACCGGGGAGCTGTTTTTT.

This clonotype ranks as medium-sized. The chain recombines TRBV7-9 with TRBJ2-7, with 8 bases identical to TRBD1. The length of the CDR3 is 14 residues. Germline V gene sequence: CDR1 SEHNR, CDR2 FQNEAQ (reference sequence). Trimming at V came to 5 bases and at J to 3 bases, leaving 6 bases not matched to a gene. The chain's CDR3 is CASSHRDRNYEQYF. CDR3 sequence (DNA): TGTGCCAGCAGCCACCGGGACAGGAACTACGAGCAGTACTTC.

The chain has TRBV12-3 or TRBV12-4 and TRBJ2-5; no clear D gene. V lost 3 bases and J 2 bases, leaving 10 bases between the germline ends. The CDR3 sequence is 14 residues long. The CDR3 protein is CASSFYGTQETQYF. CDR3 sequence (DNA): TGTGCCAGCAGTTTTTACGGAACGCAAGAGACCCAGTACTTC.

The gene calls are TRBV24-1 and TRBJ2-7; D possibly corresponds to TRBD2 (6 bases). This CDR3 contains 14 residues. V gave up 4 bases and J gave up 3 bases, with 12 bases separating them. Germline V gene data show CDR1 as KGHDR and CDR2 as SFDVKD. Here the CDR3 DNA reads TGTGCCACCAGTGAGGCGGGGCCGTACTACGAGCAGTACTTC. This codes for CATSEAGPYYEQYF.

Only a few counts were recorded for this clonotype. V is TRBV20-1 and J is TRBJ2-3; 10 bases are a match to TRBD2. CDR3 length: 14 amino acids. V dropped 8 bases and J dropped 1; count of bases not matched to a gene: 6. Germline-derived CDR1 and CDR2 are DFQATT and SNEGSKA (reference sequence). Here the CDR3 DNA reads TGCAGTTGGACCGGGACTAGCGGCACAGATACGCAGTATTTT. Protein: CSWTGTSGTDTQYF.

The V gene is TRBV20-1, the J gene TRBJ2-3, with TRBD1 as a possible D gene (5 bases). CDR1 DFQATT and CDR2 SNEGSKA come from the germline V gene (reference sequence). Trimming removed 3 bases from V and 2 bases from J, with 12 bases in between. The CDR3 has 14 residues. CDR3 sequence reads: CSASLTGPTDTQYF. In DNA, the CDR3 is TGCAGTGCTAGCCTAACAGGACCCACAGATACGCAGTATTTT.

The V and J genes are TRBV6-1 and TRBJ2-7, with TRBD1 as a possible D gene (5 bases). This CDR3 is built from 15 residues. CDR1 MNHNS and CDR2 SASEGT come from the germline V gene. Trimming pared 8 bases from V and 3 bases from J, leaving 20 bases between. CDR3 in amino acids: CASPSSAGQNYEQYF. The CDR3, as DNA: TGTGCCAGCCCCTCATCTGCTGGACAAAACTACGAGCAGTACTTC.

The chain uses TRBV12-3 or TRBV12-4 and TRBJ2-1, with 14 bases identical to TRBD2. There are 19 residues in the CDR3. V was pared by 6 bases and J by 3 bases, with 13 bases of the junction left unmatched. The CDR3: CASRTRPRTSGRSYNEQFF. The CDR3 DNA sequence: TGTGCCAGCAGGACCAGACCTAGGACTAGCGGGAGGAGCTACAATGAGCAGTTCTTC.

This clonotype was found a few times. The CDR3 sequence: CASSNTPSGGNIQYF. Written as DNA, the CDR3 is TGTGCCAGCAGCAATACACCCTCGGGGGGCAACATTCAGTACTTC. The chain recombines TRBV7-9 with TRBJ2-4, with D possibly TRBD2 on 7 matching bases. The CDR3 consists of 15 residues. Germline V gene data show CDR1 as SEHNR and CDR2 as FQNEAQ (reference sequence). V was pared by 5 bases and J by 7 bases, with 18 bases between.

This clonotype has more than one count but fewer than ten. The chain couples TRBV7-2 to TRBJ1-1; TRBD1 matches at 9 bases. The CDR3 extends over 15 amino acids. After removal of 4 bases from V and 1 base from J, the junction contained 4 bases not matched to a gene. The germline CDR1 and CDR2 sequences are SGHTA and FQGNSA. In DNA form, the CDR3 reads TGTGCCAGCAGCTCTCCGGGACAGGGGAACACTGAAGCTTTCTTT. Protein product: CASSSPGQGNTEAFF.

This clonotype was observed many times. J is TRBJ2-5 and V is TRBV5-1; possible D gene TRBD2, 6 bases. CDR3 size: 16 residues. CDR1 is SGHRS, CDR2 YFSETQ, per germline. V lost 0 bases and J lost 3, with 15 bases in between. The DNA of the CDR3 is TGCGCCAGCAGCTTGGCGGAGGGTACGGTAAAAGAGACCCAGTACTTC. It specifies CASSLAEGTVKETQYF. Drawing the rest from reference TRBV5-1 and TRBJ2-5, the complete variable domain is KAGVTQTPRYLIKTRGQQVTLSCSPISGHRSVSWYQQTPGQGLQFLFEYFSETQRNKGNFPGRFSGRQFSNSRSEMNVSTLELGDSALYLCASSLAEGTVKETQYFGPGTRLLVL.

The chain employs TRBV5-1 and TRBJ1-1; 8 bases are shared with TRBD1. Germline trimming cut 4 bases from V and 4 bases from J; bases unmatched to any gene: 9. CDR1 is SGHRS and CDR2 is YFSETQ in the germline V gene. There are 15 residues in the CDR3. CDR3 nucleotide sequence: TGCGCCAGCAGCACCGGACAGGGTACAGCCACTGAAGCTTTCTTT. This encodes CASSTGQGTATEAFF.

CDR3 nucleotides: TGCAGTGCTAGGGAGCCTAGCGGGAGCTACGAGCAGTACTTC. This encodes CSAREPSGSYEQYF. This rearrangement joins TRBV20-1 to TRBJ2-7; 10 nucleotides align to TRBD2. The CDR3 sequence is 14 residues long. J gave up 3 bases and V 3 bases, and 5 bases lay outside the gene matches. Germline V gene lookup returns CDR1 DFQATT and CDR2 SNEGSKA (reference sequence).

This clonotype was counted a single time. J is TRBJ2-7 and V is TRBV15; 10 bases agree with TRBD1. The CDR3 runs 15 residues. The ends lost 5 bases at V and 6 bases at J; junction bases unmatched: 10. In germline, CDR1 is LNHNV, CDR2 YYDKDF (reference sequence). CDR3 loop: CATSGWDRGVIEQYF. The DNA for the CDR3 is TGTGCCACCAGCGGATGGGACAGGGGTGTGATCGAGCAGTACTTC.

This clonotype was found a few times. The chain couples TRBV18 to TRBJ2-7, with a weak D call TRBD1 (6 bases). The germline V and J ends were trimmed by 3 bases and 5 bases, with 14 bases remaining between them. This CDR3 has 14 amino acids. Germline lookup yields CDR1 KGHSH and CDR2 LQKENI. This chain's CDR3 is CASSPRSGDNEQYF. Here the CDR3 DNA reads TGTGCCAGCTCACCTCGGTCAGGGGATAACGAGCAGTACTTC.

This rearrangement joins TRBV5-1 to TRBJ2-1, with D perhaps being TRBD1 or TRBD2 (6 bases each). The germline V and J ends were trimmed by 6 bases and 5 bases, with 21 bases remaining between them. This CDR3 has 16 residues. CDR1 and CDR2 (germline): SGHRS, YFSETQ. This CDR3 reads CASTPGRGELDNEQFF. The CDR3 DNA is TGCGCCAGCACCCCCGGTAGGGGGGAGTTGGACAATGAGCAGTTCTTC. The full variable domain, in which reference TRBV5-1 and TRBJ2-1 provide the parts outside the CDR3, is KAGVTQTPRYLIKTRGQQVTLSCSPISGHRSVSWYQQTPGQGLQFLFEYFSETQRNKGNFPGRFSGRQFSNSRSEMNVSTLELGDSALYLCASTPGRGELDNEQFFGPGTRLTVL.

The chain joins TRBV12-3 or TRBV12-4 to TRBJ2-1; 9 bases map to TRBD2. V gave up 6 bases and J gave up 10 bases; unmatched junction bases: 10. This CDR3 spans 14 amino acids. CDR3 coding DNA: TGTGCCAGCAGACCCGGGACTAGCACAGGGGAGCAGTTCTTC. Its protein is CASRPGTSTGEQFF.